The rows below give T cell receptor beta chains drawn from one sample of a study of Ad26.COV2.S vaccination and SARS-CoV-2 variants. Only in-frame clones appear in the TCRdb table, and some are missing; sequencing was by immunoSEQ multiplex PCR. The table shows under 150,000 clones, with approximately 90% occurring only once. This specimen was peripheral blood, taken after recovery from COVID-19. The receptors shown here come from a human donor who had recovered from COVID-19. CDR3s include the opening cysteine and the closing phenylalanine or tryptophan. Each record gives: V gene, CDR3 protein.

V: TRBV12-5; CDR3: CASGLGGYEAFF
V: TRBV18; CDR3: CASSPGLAPEAFF
V: TRBV9; CDR3: CASSVGEGRGMNTEAFF
V: TRBV24-1; CDR3: CATSDFIGQNTGELFF
V: TRBV6-5; CDR3: CASSTVPVGDGYTF
V: TRBV6-5; CDR3: CASSPGAGGQPQHF
V: TRBV19; CDR3: CASRNPQGAHSNQPQHF
V: TRBV5-1; CDR3: CASSLDRERNEQFF
V: TRBV6-1; CDR3: CASSEQVSAYEQYF
V: TRBV6-5; CDR3: CASRTGGGNEQFF
V: TRBV6-1; CDR3: CASSEGGRGHPVTGELFF
V: TRBV21-1; CDR3: CASTRRTPNNEQFF
V: TRBV27; CDR3: CASSWDRGALGTGELFF
V: TRBV7-9; CDR3: CASSLVLTGRPLETQYF
V: TRBV30; CDR3: CAWNQGALEKLFF
V: TRBV28; CDR3: CASSLAPPAVVNTEAFF
V: TRBV5-6; CDR3: CASSLGRSYEQYF
V: TRBV27; CDR3: CASSSQGFPSYEQYF
V: TRBV15; CDR3: CATSRDRGNTEAFF
V: TRBV10-1; CDR3: CASNSDREGRDTQYF
V: TRBV28; CDR3: CASSAPGRDYGYTF
V: TRBV6-2/TRBV6-3; CDR3: CASSPGQVSEQYF
V: TRBV7-2; CDR3: CASSLSSDLGEKLFF
V: TRBV2; CDR3: CASSMTGDTEAFF
V: TRBV30; CDR3: CAWSFSQIEAFF
V: TRBV2; CDR3: CASRAPQGAGDSPLHF
V: TRBV6-6; CDR3: CASSRQLVSLMNTEAFF
V: TRBV7-9; CDR3: CASSSEPQGSSTDTQYF
V: TRBV9; CDR3: CASSPGTGWDGYTF
V: TRBV5-4; CDR3: CASSSSGGHNSPLHF
V: TRBV6-5; CDR3: CASSYSVYFTDTQYF
V: TRBV15; CDR3: CATSREKRASAAGELFF
V: TRBV6-2/TRBV6-3; CDR3: CASSYGRRGDEQFF
V: TRBV5-1; CDR3: CASSPGQRLAFF
V: TRBV7-9; CDR3: CASSFRSLEKLFF
V: TRBV5-5; CDR3: CASRRGSNTGELFF
V: TRBV6-6; CDR3: CASSYSKDYGYTF
V: TRBV5-5; CDR3: CASSSGGTAYQPQHF
V: TRBV4-2; CDR3: CASSQDPGTPYEQYF
V: TRBV4-3; CDR3: CASSQETLTYGYTF
V: TRBV11-3; CDR3: CASSLGTDEAFF
V: TRBV30; CDR3: CAWSVATVVGPTDTQYF
V: TRBV4-3; CDR3: CASSPLTAGPSSLFF